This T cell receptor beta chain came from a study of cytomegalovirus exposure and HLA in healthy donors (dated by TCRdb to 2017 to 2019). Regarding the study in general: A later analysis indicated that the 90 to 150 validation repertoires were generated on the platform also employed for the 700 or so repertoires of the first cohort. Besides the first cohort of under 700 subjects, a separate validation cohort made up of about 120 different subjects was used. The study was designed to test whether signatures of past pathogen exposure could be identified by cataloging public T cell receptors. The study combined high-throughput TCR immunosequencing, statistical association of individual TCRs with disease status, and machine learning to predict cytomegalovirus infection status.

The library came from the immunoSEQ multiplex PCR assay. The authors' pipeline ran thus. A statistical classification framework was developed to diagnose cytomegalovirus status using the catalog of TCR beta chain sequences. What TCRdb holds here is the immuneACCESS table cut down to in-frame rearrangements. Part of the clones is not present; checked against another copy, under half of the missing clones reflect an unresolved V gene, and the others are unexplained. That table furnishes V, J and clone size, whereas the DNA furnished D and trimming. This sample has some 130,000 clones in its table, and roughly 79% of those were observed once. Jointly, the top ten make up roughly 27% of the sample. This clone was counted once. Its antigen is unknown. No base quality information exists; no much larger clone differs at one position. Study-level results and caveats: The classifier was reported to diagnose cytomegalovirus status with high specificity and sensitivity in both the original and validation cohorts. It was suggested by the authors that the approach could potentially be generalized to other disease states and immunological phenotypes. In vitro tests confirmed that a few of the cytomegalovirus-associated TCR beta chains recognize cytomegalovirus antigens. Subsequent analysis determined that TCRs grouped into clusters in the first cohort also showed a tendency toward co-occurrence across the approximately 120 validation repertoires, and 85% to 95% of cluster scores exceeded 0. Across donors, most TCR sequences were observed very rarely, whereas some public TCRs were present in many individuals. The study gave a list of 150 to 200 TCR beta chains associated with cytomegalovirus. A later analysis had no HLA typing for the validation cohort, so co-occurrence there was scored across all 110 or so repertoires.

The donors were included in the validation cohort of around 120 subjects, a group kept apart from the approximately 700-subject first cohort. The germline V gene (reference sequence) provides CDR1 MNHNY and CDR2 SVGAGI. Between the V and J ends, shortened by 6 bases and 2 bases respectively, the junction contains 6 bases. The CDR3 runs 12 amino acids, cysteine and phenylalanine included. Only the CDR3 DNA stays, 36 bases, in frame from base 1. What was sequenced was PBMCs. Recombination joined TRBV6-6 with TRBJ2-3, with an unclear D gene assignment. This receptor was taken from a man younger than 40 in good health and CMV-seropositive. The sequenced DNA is TGTGCCAGCAGAGCATCCACAGATACGCAGTATTTT. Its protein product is CASRASTDTQYF.